This T cell receptor beta chain stems from a study of quantifying T cell responses using KT2 cells. Whole-study context: cDNA was made from DNase-treated RNA using alpha and beta constant primers.

V lost 3 bases and J 0 bases, leaving 10 bases between the germline ends. Looked up from germline, CDR1 is SGHDT and CDR2 is YYEEEE. The CDR3 is 15 amino acids. A single-stranded UMI oligo with SP2 sequence was ligated to cDNA 3' ends. An equimolar mix of RC1.1 and RC1.2 primed the beta chain across TRBC1 and TRBC2. TCRdb fed the UMI-ligation and nested PCR reads into MiXCR, producing one record per CDR3 protein. The sample holds 52,000 or so distinct CDR3 sequences; 10% to 15% are singletons and the top ten take 9.4%. The material sequenced was PBMCs spiked with cells of the T cell clone KT2. The chain uses TRBV5-6 and TRBJ2-1; D is perhaps TRBD1 (6 bases). The TCR sequence derives from a human donor. The CDR3 DNA sequence: TGTGCCAGCAGCTCTGGACAGCGCTCCTACAATGAGCAGTTCTTC. Its translation: CASSSGQRSYNEQFF.